This passage covers 19 T cell receptor beta chains from one sample sequenced in a study of blood T cell repertoires in COVID-19. Here immunoSEQ multiplex PCR was the method, and the copy in TCRdb shows in-frame clones only, minus some. This sample has around 280,000 clones; around nine tenths occur once, and the top ten carry roughly 11%. What was sequenced was peripheral blood. The receptors come from a woman aged 25 to 39 with COVID-19, enrolled during active disease.

The rearrangement joins TRBV4-2 to TRBJ1-3, with D unresolved. Trimming pared 0 bases from V and 2 bases from J, leaving 8 bases between. The germline gives CDR1 LGHNA, CDR2 YNFKEQ. The CDR3 covers 15 residues. CDR3 sequence reads: CASSQEWAPGNTIYF. In DNA form, the CDR3 reads TGTGCCAGCAGCCAAGAATGGGCCCCTGGAAACACCATATATTTT.

This rearrangement joins TRBV6-6 to TRBJ1-1, with D uncertain. Germline CDR1 MNHNY, CDR2 SVGAGI (reference sequence). This CDR3 is built from 13 residues. Trimming took 8 bases from V and 5 from J, leaving 15 bases between them. The CDR3 is CASREEGRTEAFF. The CDR3 DNA reads as TGTGCCAGCCGAGAGGAGGGCCGGACTGAAGCTTTCTTT.

J is TRBJ1-5 and V is TRBV5-5; perhaps TRBD1 as D (5 bases). This CDR3 comprises 15 residues. The germline V gene has CDR1 SGHKS and CDR2 YYEKEE (reference sequence). Trimming pared 3 bases from V and 6 bases from J, leaving 16 bases between. The CDR3, as DNA: TGTGCCAGCAGCTCAACCAGCCAGGGTCCTCAGCCCCAGCATTTT. This translates into CASSSTSQGPQPQHF.

The V call is TRBV6-5, the J call TRBJ2-5; D is ambiguous. The CDR3 sequence is 15 residues long. Germline V lookup: CDR1 MNHEY, CDR2 SVGAGI. V shed 6 bases and J shed 1 base, with 15 bases lying between them. The CDR3 DNA sequence: TGTGCCAGCAGACCGTGGGTGAGAGGCCAAGAGACCCAGTACTTC. Its protein is CASRPWVRGQETQYF.

The genes are TRBV5-1 and TRBJ2-3; D gene ambiguous. The germline V gene encodes CDR1 SGHRS and CDR2 YFSETQ. Trimming shortened V by 4 bases and J by 0 bases, and 12 bases separated the two germline ends. The CDR3 has 15 amino acids. In DNA form, the CDR3 reads TGCGCCAGCAGCGATGGAGTAGTTAGCACAGATACGCAGTATTTT. Its translation is CASSDGVVSTDTQYF.

J is TRBJ1-1 and V is TRBV29-1; D gene ambiguous. The germline gives CDR1 SQVTM, CDR2 ANQGSEA. This CDR3 is 12 amino acids long. The V and J ends lost 7 bases and 2 bases respectively, with 11 bases between them. The CDR3 nucleotides are TGCAGCGCCGGGAAATTCAACACTGAAGCTTTCTTT. It encodes CSAGKFNTEAFF. Filled out from reference TRBV29-1 and TRBJ1-1, the complete variable domain reads SAVISQKPSRDICQRGTSLTIQCQVDSQVTMMFWYRQQPGQSLTLIATANQGSEATYESGFVIDKFPISRPNLTFSTLTVSNMSPEDSSIYLCSAGKFNTEAFFGQGTRLTVV.

Only a few counts were recorded for this clone. The V and J genes are TRBV2 and TRBJ2-7; D unresolved. Germline lookup yields CDR1 SNHLY and CDR2 FYNNEI. Trimming shortened V by 7 bases and J by 4 bases, and 8 bases separated the two germline ends. The CDR3 sequence is 11 residues long. CDR3 nucleotides: TGTGCCAGCACTGCGTTTTACGAGCAGTACTTC. Protein: CASTAFYEQYF.

The chain's CDR3 is CASSSPGQLDYEQFF. The CDR3 region has the DNA TGTGCCAGCTCATCTCCGGGACAGCTTGACTATGAGCAGTTCTTC. This chain connects TRBV18 to TRBJ2-1, with 7 bases matching TRBD1. J gave up 8 bases and V 5 bases, and 12 bases lay outside the gene matches. CDR3 length equals 15 residues. Germline loops: CDR1 KGHSH, CDR2 LQKENI.

A note on this clone: The junction departs from germline at one end; a sequencing error may be responsible. The sample has other DNA sequences that encode this CDR3 too. This chain joins TRBV4-2 and TRBJ2-1; TRBD2 is a possible D gene (6 bases). There are 17 residues in the CDR3. CDR1 and CDR2 (germline): LGHNA, YNFKEQ. The CDR3 nucleotides read TGTGCCAGCAGCCAAGACCTAGCCGGGAGTGGCTACAATGAGCAATTCTTC. Protein: CASSQDLAGSGYNEQFF.

The chain uses TRBV27 and TRBJ2-7, with 7 nucleotides matching TRBD2. J was trimmed by 5 bases and V by 3 bases; bases with no gene match: 7. This CDR3 has 14 residues. Germline V gives CDR1 MNHEY, CDR2 SMNVEV (reference sequence). The CDR3 sequence is CASSFTGGNDEQYF. The CDR3 nucleotides read TGTGCCAGCAGTTTCACGGGGGGTAACGACGAGCAGTACTTC.

This chain uses TRBV6-5 with TRBJ2-7; 7 bases match TRBD1. Germline assignment: CDR1 MNHEY and CDR2 SVGAGI. The V segment lost 5 bases and the J segment 5 bases; nucleotides outside the gene matches: 6. The CDR3 loop spans 13 amino acids. CDR3 in amino acids: CASSQQGRDEQYF. In nucleotides, the CDR3 is TGTGCCAGCAGTCAACAGGGGCGGGACGAGCAGTACTTC.

The J gene is TRBJ1-5, the V gene TRBV6-5; 7 bases are shared with TRBD1. The CDR3 sequence is 15 residues long. The V gene's germline CDR1 is MNHEY and CDR2 SVGAGI. V lost 6 bases to trimming and J lost 0 bases; unmatched junction nucleotides: 5. CDR3 sequence: CASRVTGSSNQPQHF. The CDR3 nucleotides read TGTGCCAGCAGAGTGACAGGGAGTAGCAATCAGCCCCAGCATTTT.

Notes on this clone: The same CDR3 is also encoded by other DNA sequences in this sample. The chain links TRBV3-1 (or the pseudogene TRBV3-2) to TRBJ1-1; 7 nucleotides match TRBD1. With V trimmed by 4 bases and J by 5 bases, 4 bases remained unmatched. The CDR3 has 13 amino acids. Germline loops: CDR1 LGHDT, CDR2 YNNKEL (reference sequence). CDR3 sequence reads: CASSRQGGTEAFF. The DNA for the CDR3 is TGTGCCAGCAGCCGACAGGGAGGTACTGAAGCTTTCTTT.

This clone was seen more than once but under ten times. The V and J genes are TRBV7-2 and TRBJ2-7, with 8 bases identical to TRBD2. This CDR3 has 16 residues. The germline CDR1 and CDR2 sequences are SGHTA and FQGNSA. V shed 1 base and J 4 bases; nucleotides not matched to a gene: 9. CDR3 in amino acids: CASSLGPSRGAYEQYF. DNA of the CDR3: TGTGCCAGCAGCTTAGGCCCCTCGCGGGGGGCTTACGAGCAGTACTTC.

The chain joins TRBV12-3 or TRBV12-4 to TRBJ1-6, with D possibly matching TRBD1 (5 bases). The CDR3 is 12 residues long. The V end lost 6 bases, the J end lost 9 bases, and 9 bases lay between the germline ends. This CDR3 reads CASRGAGSPLHF. CDR3 coding DNA: TGTGCCAGCAGAGGGGCCGGTTCACCCCTCCACTTT.

The J gene is TRBJ2-7, the V gene TRBV12-3 or TRBV12-4; D is perhaps TRBD1 (5 bases). Trimming cost V 4 bases and J 12 bases, with 16 bases left between them. This CDR3 has 12 residues. CDR3 DNA sequence: TGTGCCAGCAGTTGGGGTCCGACAGAAGGGTACTTC. Amino acid sequence: CASSWGPTEGYF.

The chain combines TRBV5-1 with TRBJ1-2; 7 nucleotides align to TRBD1. The CDR3 sequence is 14 residues long. The trim removed 5 bases at V and 3 bases at J, leaving 7 bases unmatched. Germline values: CDR1 SGHRS, CDR2 YFSETQ. The CDR3 reads CASRPNRGDYGYTF. Written as DNA, the CDR3 is TGCGCCAGCAGGCCTAACAGGGGTGACTATGGCTACACCTTC.

The chain combines TRBV13 with TRBJ2-3; the D gene is possibly TRBD1 (5 bases). Germline CDR1 reads PRHDT; CDR2 reads FYEKMQ (reference sequence). The CDR3 loop spans 13 amino acids. Trimming removed 1 base from V and 4 bases from J, with 6 bases in between. The CDR3 spells CASSLVGADTQYF. CDR3 nucleotide sequence: TGTGCCAGCAGCTTAGTAGGGGCAGATACGCAGTATTTT.

About this clone itself: This specimen includes other DNA sequences encoding the same CDR3. This rearrangement joins TRBV6-5 to TRBJ1-5, with D possibly matching TRBD1 (6 bases). Germline assignment: CDR1 MNHEY and CDR2 SVGAGI. V was trimmed by 6 bases and J by 3 bases, leaving 15 bases between them. The CDR3 runs 15 residues. CDR3 bases: TGTGCCAGCAGCGCGGGAGGACAGTACAATCAGCCCCAGCATTTT. Protein sequence: CASSAGGQYNQPQHF.